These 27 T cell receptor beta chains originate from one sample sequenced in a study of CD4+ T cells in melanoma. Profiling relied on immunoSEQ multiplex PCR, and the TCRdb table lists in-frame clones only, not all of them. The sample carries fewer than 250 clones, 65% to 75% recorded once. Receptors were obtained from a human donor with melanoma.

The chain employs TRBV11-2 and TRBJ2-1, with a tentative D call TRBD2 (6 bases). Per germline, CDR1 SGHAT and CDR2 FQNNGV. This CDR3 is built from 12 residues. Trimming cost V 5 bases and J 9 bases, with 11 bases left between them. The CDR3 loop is CASSPTSIEQFF. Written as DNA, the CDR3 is TGTGCCAGCAGCCCCACTAGCATTGAGCAGTTCTTC.

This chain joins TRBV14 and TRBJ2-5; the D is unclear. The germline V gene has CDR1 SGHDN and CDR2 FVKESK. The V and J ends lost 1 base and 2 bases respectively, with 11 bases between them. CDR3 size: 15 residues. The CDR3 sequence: CASSQGSPVQETQYF. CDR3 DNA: TGTGCCAGCAGCCAAGGTTCCCCGGTGCAAGAGACCCAGTACTTC.

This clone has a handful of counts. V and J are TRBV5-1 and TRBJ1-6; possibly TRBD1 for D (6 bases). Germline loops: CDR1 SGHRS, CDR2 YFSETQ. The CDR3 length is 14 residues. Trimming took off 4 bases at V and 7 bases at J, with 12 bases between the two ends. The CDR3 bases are TGCGCCAGCAGCGCAGGGGAGCGGAATTCACCCCTCCACTTT. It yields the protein CASSAGERNSPLHF. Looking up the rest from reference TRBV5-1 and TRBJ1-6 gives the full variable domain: KAGVTQTPRYLIKTRGQQVTLSCSPISGHRSVSWYQQTPGQGLQFLFEYFSETQRNKGNFPGRFSGRQFSNSRSEMNVSTLELGDSALYLCASSAGERNSPLHFGNGTRLTVT.

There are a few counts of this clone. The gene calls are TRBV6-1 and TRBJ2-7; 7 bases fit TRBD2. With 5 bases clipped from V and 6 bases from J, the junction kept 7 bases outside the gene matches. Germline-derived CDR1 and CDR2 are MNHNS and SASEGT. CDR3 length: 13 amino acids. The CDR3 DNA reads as TGTGCCAGCAGTTGGCGGGGGAACGGCGAGCAGTACTTC. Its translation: CASSWRGNGEQYF.

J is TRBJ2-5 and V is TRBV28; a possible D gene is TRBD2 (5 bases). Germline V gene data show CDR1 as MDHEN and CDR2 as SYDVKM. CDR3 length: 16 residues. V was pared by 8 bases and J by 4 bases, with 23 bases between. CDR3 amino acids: CASVPGGGLAGETQYF. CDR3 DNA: TGTGCCAGCGTTCCGGGTGGCGGGTTAGCAGGAGAGACCCAGTACTTC.

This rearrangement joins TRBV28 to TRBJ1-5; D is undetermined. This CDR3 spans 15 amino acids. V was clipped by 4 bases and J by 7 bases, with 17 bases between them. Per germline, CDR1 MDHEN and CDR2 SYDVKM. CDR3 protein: CASSSSLFGVQPQHF. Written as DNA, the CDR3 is TGTGCCAGCAGTTCCTCCCTATTTGGGGTCCAGCCCCAGCATTTT.

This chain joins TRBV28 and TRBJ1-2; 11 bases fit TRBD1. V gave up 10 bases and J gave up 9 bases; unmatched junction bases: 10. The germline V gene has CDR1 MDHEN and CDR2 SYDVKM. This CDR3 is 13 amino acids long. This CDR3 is CATRTGGEMRYTF. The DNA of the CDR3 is TGTGCCACCCGGACAGGGGGCGAGATGCGCTACACCTTC.

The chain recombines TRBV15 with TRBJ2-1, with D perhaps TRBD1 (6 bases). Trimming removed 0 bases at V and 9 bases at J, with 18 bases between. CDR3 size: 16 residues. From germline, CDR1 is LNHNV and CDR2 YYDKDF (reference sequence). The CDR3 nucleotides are TGTGCCACCAGCAGAGATTTGGGGGCGGAAATTAGTGAGCAGTTCTTC. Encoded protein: CATSRDLGAEISEQFF.

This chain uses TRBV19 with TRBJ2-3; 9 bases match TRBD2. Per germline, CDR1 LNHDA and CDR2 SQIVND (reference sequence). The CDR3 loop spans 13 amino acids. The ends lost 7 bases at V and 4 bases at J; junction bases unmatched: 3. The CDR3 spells CASTKREADTQYF. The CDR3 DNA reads TGTGCCAGTACAAAGCGGGAGGCAGATACGCAGTATTTT.

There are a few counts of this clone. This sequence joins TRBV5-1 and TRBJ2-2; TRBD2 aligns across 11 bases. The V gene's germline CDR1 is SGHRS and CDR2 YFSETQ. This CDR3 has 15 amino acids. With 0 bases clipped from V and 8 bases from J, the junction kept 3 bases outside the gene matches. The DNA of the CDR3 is TGCGCCAGCAGCTTGGGCCGGACTAGCGGGGGGGAGCTGTTTTTT. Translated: CASSLGRTSGGELFF.

The CDR3 sequence: CASSQEFRAADTQYF. The CDR3 DNA follows: TGTGCCAGCAGCCAAGAATTCCGGGCCGCAGATACGCAGTATTTT. The chain recombines TRBV4-2 with TRBJ2-3; the D is unclear. Germline loops: CDR1 LGHNA, CDR2 YNFKEQ. The CDR3 is 15 amino acids. V lost 0 bases, J lost 4 bases, and 11 bases lay in between.

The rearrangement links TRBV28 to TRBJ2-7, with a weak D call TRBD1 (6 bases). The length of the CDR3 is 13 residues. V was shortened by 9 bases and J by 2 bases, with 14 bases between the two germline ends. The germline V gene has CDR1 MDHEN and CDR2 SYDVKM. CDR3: CASLSGQTYEQYF. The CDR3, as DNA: TGTGCCAGTCTCAGCGGACAGACCTACGAGCAGTACTTC. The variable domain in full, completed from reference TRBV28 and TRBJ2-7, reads DVKVTQSSRYLVKRTGEKVFLECVQDMDHENMFWYRQDPGLGLRLIYFSYDVKMKEKGDIPEGYSVSREKKERFSLILESASTNQTSMYLCASLSGQTYEQYFGPGTRLTVT.

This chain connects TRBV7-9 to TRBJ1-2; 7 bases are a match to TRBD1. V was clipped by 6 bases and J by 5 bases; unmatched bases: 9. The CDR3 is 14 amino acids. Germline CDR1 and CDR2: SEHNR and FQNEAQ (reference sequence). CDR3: CASSFTGAGYGYTF. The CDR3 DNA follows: TGTGCCAGCAGTTTTACAGGGGCGGGTTATGGCTACACCTTC. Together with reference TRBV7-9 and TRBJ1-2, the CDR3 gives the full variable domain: DTGVSQNPRHKITKRGQNVTFRCDPISEHNRLYWYRQTLGQGPEFLTYFQNEAQLEKSRLLSDRFSAERPKGSFSTLEIQRTEQGDSAMYLCASSFTGAGYGYTFGSGTRLTVV.

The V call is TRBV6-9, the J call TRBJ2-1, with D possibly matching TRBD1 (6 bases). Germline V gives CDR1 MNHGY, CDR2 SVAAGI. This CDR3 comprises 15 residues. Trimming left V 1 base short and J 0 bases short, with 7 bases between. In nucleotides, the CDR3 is TGTGCCAGCAGTTATTTGGGGGCCTCCTACAATGAGCAGTTCTTC. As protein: CASSYLGASYNEQFF.

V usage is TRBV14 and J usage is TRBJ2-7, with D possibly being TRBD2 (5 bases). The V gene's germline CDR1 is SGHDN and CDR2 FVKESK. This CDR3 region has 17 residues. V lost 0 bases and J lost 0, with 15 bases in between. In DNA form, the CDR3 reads TGTGCCAGCAGCCAAGATCTGTCACCGGGATACTCCTACGAGCAGTACTTC. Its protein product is CASSQDLSPGYSYEQYF.

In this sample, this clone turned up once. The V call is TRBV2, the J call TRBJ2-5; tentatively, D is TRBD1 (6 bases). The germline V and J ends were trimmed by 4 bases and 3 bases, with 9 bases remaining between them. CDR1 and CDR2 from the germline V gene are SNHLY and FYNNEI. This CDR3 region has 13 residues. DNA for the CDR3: TGTGCCAGCAGTGGACAGGTCAAAGAGACCCAGTACTTC. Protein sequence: CASSGQVKETQYF.

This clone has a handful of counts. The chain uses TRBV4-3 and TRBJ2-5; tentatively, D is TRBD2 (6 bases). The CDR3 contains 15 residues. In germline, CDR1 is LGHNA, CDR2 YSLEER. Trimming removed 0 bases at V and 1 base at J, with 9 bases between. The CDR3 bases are TGCGCCAGCAGCCAAGATGGGGGGTTCCAAGAGACCCAGTACTTC. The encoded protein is CASSQDGGFQETQYF.

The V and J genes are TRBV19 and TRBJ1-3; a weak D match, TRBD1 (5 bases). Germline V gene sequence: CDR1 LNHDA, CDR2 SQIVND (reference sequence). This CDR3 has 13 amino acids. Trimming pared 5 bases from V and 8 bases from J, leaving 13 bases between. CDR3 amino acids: CASSDRGGDTIYF. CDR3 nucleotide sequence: TGTGCCAGTAGTGACCGAGGAGGGGACACCATATATTTT.

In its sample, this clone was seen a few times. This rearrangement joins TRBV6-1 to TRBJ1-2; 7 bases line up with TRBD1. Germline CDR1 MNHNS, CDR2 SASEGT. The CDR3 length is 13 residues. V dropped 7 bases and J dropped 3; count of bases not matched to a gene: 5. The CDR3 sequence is CASNRQGYYGYTF. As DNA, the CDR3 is TGTGCCAGCAATAGACAGGGATACTATGGCTACACCTTC.

In DNA form, the CDR3 reads TGTGCCAGCAGGCTACATTGGCATCATCAGCCCCAGCATTTT. It is translated as CASRLHWHHQPQHF. The chain carries TRBV21-1 and TRBJ1-5. TRBV21-1 is described as a pseudogene. The CDR3 has 14 residues.

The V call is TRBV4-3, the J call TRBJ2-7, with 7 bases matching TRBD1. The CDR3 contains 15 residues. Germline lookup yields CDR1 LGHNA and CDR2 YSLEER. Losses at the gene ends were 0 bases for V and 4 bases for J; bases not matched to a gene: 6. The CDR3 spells CASSQDHRGLYEQYF. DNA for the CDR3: TGCGCCAGCAGCCAAGATCACAGGGGCTTGTACGAGCAGTACTTC.

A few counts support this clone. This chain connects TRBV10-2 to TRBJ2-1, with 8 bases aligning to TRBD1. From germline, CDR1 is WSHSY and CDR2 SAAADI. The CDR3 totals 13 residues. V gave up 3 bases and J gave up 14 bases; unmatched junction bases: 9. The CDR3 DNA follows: TGCGCCAGCAGTGAAGACAGGGGCGAGGGGGAGTTCTTC. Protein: CASSEDRGEGEFF.

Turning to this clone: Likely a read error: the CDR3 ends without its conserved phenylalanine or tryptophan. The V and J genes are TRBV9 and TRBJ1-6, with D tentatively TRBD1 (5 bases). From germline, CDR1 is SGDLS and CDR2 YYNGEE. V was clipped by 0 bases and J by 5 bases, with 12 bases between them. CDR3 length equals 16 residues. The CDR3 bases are TGTGCCAGCAGCGTAGATTCGACAGCAAATAATTCACCCCTCCACGGT. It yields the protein CASSVDSTANNSPLHG.

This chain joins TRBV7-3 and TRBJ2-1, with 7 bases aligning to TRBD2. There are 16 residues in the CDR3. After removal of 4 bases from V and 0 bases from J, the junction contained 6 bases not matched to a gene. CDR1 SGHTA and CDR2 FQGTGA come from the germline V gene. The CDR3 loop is CASSYRLAHSYNEQFF. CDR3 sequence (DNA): TGTGCCAGCAGCTACCGACTAGCCCACTCCTACAATGAGCAGTTCTTC.

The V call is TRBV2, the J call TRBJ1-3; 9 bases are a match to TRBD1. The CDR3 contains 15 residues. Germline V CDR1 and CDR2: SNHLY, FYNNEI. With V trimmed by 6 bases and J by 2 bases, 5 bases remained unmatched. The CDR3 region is CASRETGGAGNTIYF. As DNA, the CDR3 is TGTGCCAGCAGAGAGACAGGGGGAGCTGGAAACACCATATATTTT.

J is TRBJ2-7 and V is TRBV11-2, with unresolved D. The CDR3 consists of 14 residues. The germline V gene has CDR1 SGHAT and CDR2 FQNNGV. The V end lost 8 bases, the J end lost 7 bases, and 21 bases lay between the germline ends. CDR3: CASAPLTGNLEQYF. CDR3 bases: TGTGCCAGCGCCCCCTTGACGGGCAATCTTGAGCAGTACTTC.

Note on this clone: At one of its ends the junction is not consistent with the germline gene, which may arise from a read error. The CDR3 protein is CASSQDHRGVYVQYF. For the CDR3, the DNA is TGCGCCAGCAGCCAAGATCACAGGGGCGTGTACGTGCAGTACTTC. The chain employs TRBV4-1 and TRBJ2-7, with TRBD1 matching over 7 bases. Per the germline V gene, CDR1 is MGHRA and CDR2 is YSYEKL. The CDR3 totals 15 residues.